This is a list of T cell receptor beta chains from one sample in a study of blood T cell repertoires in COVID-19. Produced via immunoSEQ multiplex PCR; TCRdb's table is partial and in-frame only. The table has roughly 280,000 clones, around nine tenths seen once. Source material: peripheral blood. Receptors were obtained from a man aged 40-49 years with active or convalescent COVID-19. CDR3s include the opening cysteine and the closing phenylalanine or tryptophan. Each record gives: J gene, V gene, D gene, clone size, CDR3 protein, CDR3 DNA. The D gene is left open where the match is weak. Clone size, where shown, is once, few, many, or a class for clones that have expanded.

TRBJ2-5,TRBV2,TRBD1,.,CASSAGQVETQYF,TGTGCCAGCAGCGCGGGACAGGTGGAGACCCAGTACTTC
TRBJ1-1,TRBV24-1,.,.,CATRPTDMNTEAFF,TGTGCCACCCGGCCCACTGACATGAACACTGAAGCTTTCTTT
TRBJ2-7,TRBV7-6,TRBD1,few,CASSSRTGGGHEQYF,TGTGCCAGCAGCTCAAGGACAGGGGGAGGGCACGAGCAGTACTTC
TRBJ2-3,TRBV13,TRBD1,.,CASSSPGTGLTDTQYF,TGTGCCAGCAGCTCCCCCGGGACAGGGTTGACAGATACGCAGTATTTT
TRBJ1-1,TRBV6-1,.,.,CASSETRAGAYTEAFF,TGTGCCAGCAGTGAAACTAGGGCAGGGGCCTACACTGAAGCTTTCTTT
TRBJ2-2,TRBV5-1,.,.,CASSSGGELFF,TGCGCCAGCAGCTCGGGCGGGGAGCTGTTTTTT
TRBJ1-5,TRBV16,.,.,CASSQSDGGNQPQHF,TGTGCCAGCAGCCAATCCGACGGGGGCAATCAGCCCCAGCATTTT
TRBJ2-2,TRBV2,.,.,CASSEVTGAGELFF,TGTGCCAGCAGTGAAGTAACGGGGGCCGGGGAGCTGTTTTTT
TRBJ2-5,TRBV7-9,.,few,CASSLSTGPRETQYF,TGTGCCAGCAGCTTATCGACAGGCCCGCGCGAGACCCAGTACTTC
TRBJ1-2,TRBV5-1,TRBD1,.,CASSWKDRGLDGYTF,TGCGCCAGCAGCTGGAAAGACAGGGGCCTAGATGGCTACACCTTC
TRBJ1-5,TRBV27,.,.,CASSSATTSNQPQHF,TGTGCCAGCAGTTCGGCGACTACTAGCAATCAGCCCCAGCATTTT
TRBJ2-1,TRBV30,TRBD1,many,CAWYLGQGNYNEQFF,TGTGCCTGGTACTTGGGACAGGGTAACTACAATGAGCAGTTCTTC
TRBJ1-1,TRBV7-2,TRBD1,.,CASSSRTGYTEAFF,TGTGCCAGCAGCTCCCGGACAGGGTACACTGAAGCTTTCTTT
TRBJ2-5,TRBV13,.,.,CASSAPNKETQYF,TGTGCCAGCAGCGCCCCAAACAAAGAGACCCAGTACTTC
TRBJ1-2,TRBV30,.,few,CARSSQGIKSYGYTF,TGTGCCCGATCCTCACAGGGAATTAAATCCTATGGCTACACCTTC
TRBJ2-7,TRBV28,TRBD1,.,CASSRPRQGLYEQYF,TGTGCCAGCAGTCGCCCTCGACAGGGGCTCTACGAGCAGTACTTC
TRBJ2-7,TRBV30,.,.,CAWSVLERGYEQYF,TGTGCCTGGAGTGTTCTGGAACGCGGGTACGAGCAGTACTTC
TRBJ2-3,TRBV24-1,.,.,CATSDVSPITDTQYF,TGTGCCACCAGTGATGTCTCCCCTATCACAGATACGCAGTATTTT
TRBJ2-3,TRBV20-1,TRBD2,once,CSASPTSGGLADTQYF,TGCAGTGCTAGTCCCACTAGCGGGGGTCTTGCGGATACGCAGTATTTT
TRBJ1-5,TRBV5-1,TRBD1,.,CASSLTGAGQPQHF,TGCGCCAGCAGCTTAACAGGGGCGGGTCAGCCCCAGCATTTT
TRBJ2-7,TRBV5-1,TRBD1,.,CASSNPGQGYEQYF,TGCGCCAGCAGCAACCCGGGACAGGGGTACGAGCAGTACTTC
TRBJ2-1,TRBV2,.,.,CASSDLGVEQFF,TGTGCCAGCAGTGACCTAGGGGTTGAGCAGTTCTTC
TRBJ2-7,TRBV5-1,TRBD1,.,CASSVLTGTAGVEQYF,TGCGCCAGCAGCGTTTTAACCGGGACAGCCGGCGTCGAGCAGTACTTC
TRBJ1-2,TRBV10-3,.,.,CAIKGAGPNYGYTF,TGTGCCATCAAAGGGGCAGGACCAAACTATGGCTACACCTTC
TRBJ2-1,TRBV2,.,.,CASSEGLWGESSYNEQFF,TGTGCCAGCAGTGAGGGGCTTTGGGGCGAGAGCTCCTACAATGAGCAGTTCTTC
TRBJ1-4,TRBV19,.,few,CASSETQGEKLFF,TGTGCCAGTAGTGAGACCCAGGGGGAAAAACTGTTTTTT
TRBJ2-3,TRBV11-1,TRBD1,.,CASSSPTGGTDTQYF,TGTGCCAGCAGCTCCCCAACAGGGGGCACAGATACGCAGTATTTT
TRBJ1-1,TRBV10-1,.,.,CASSGGQAPNTEAFF,TGCGCCAGCAGTGGGGGGCAAGCCCCGAACACTGAAGCTTTCTTT
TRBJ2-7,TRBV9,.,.,CASSFLTSGEQYF,TGTGCCAGCAGCTTCTTAACGAGTGGCGAGCAGTACTTC